A selection of T cell receptor beta chains follows, all from one sample in a study of beta chain features in type 1 diabetes. Only in-frame clones appear in the TCRdb table, and some are missing; sequencing was by immunoSEQ multiplex PCR. The table shows under 50,000 clones, with approximately 70% occurring only once. The sequenced sample consisted of Tregs from blood. These receptors were obtained from a woman aged 18 to 35 with type 1 diabetes. The CDR3 runs from the conserved cysteine through the conserved F or W. Each record gives: J gene, clone size, D gene, V gene, CDR3 protein, CDR3 DNA. A D gene is named only where the DNA matches it firmly. Part of the rows lack a size; the others show once, few, many or a class for expanded clones.

>TRBJ1-6|.|TRBD1|TRBV9
CASSVEGASPLHF
TGTGCCAGCAGCGTAGAGGGGGCTTCACCCCTCCACTTT
>TRBJ2-1|.|.|TRBV7-9
CASSLLAGIGEQFF
TGTGCCAGCAGCTTATTGGCAGGGATCGGTGAGCAGTTCTTC
>TRBJ2-5|.|.|TRBV18
CASEDSLTETQYF
TGTGCCAGCGAGGACAGCCTGACCGAGACCCAGTACTTC
>TRBJ2-4|.|TRBD1|TRBV19
CASSPRGQGGKNIQYF
TGTGCCAGTAGTCCCCGGGGACAGGGTGGCAAAAACATTCAGTACTTC
>TRBJ1-1|.|.|TRBV7-3
CASSDPGHPNTEAFF
TGTGCCAGCAGCGATCCGGGACACCCGAACACTGAAGCTTTCTTT
>TRBJ1-2|.|.|TRBV7-9
CASSRASYYGYTF
TGTGCCAGCAGCCGAGCATCGTACTATGGCTACACCTTC
>TRBJ2-1|.|TRBD1|TRBV5-1
CASSFSPPGTGPYNEQFF
TGCGCCAGCAGCTTTTCTCCCCCCGGGACAGGGCCCTACAATGAGCAGTTCTTC
>TRBJ2-7|few|TRBD2|TRBV29-1
CSVAGGSEQYF
TGCAGCGTTGCGGGAGGGTCCGAGCAGTACTTC
>TRBJ2-3|.|TRBD2|TRBV7-3
CASSLRGRGTDTQYF
TGTGCCAGCAGCCTCCGCGGGAGGGGCACAGATACGCAGTATTTT
>TRBJ2-3|few|.|TRBV29-1
CSVGTAGLTDTQYF
TGCAGCGTTGGGACCGCGGGACTCACAGATACGCAGTATTTT
>TRBJ1-1|few|TRBD1|TRBV19
CASSIRRGRGNTEAFF
TGTGCCAGTAGTATACGCAGGGGGCGGGGGAACACTGAAGCTTTCTTT
>TRBJ2-2|.|.|TRBV6-6
CASSYPWRFSTGELFF
TGTGCCAGCAGTTACCCGTGGCGGTTTTCCACCGGGGAGCTGTTTTTT
>TRBJ2-1|few|TRBD2|TRBV5-1
CASSFGLGMNDAQFF
TGCGCCAGCAGCTTTGGACTAGGGATGAATGACGCGCAGTTCTTC
>TRBJ2-4|few|TRBD2|TRBV7-9
CASSPMGTSGMWAKNIQYF
TGTGCCAGCAGCCCGATGGGGACTAGCGGGATGTGGGCCAAAAACATTCAGTACTTC
>TRBJ2-5|few|TRBD2|TRBV19
CATGLAGAEETQYF
TGTGCCACCGGTCTAGCGGGAGCCGAAGAGACCCAGTACTTC
>TRBJ2-6|.|.|TRBV5-6
CASSSYREWDSGANVLTF
TGTGCCAGCAGCAGCTACAGGGAGTGGGACTCTGGGGCCAACGTCCTGACTTTC
>TRBJ2-3|.|.|TRBV19
CASSIDRGDTQYF
TGTGCCAGTAGTATAGATCGGGGAGATACGCAGTATTTT
>TRBJ1-2|.|.|TRBV19
CASRTGDYGYTF
TGTGCCAGTAGGACAGGCGACTATGGCTACACCTTC
>TRBJ1-5|.|.|TRBV2
CASSVRGDQPQHF
TGTGCCAGCAGTGTACGGGGGGATCAGCCCCAGCATTTT
>TRBJ1-1|.|.|TRBV29-1
CSVEGSALRAEAFF
TGCAGCGTTGAAGGGTCGGCCCTCCGGGCTGAAGCTTTCTTT
>TRBJ2-3|few|.|TRBV27
CASSSRPTGMSTDTQYF
TGTGCCAGCAGTTCCAGACCAACGGGAATGAGCACAGATACGCAGTATTTT
>TRBJ1-2|few|.|TRBV7-9
CASSLKVGDKGLNTF
TGTGCCAGCAGCTTAAAAGTAGGGGACAAAGGATTAAACACCTTC
>TRBJ1-1|.|.|TRBV11-2
CASSSLGEAFF
TGTGCCAGCAGCTCCCTCGGGGAAGCTTTCTTT
>TRBJ1-1|.|TRBD1|TRBV6-6
CASSYGGGTEAFF
TGTGCCAGCAGTTACGGAGGGGGCACTGAAGCTTTCTTC
>TRBJ2-5|.|TRBD1|TRBV7-9
CASSSGQGRQETQYF
TGTGCCAGCAGTTCCGGACAGGGGAGGCAAGAGACCCAGTACTTC
>TRBJ2-2|.|.|TRBV7-3
CASSLVSNTGELFF
TGTGCCAGCAGCTTAGTCTCGAACACCGGGGAGCTGTTTTTT
>TRBJ2-3|.|TRBD1|TRBV4-2
CASSQDGQGTTDTQYF
TGTGCCAGCAGCCAAGATGGACAGGGTACCACAGATACGCAGTATTTT
>TRBJ1-2|few|.|TRBV11-2
CASSSGDRSWGYTF
TGTGCCAGCAGCTCAGGAGACAGGTCGTGGGGCTACACCTTC
>TRBJ1-2|.|TRBD1|TRBV19
CASSIPGQGGYTF
TGTGCCAGTAGTATCCCGGGACAGGGCGGCTACACCTTC
>TRBJ2-2|.|.|TRBV2
CASSLSTGELFF
TGTGCCAGCAGTCTTAGCACCGGGGAGCTGTTTTTT
>TRBJ1-6|medium-sized|TRBD1|TRBV6-5
CASSYSIRQGGSPLHF
TGTGCCAGCAGTTACTCGATCCGACAGGGGGGGTCACCCCTCCACTTT
>TRBJ2-1|.|TRBD2|TRBV29-1
CSARTSGNNEQFF
TGCAGCGCCCGGACTAGCGGGAACAATGAGCAGTTCTTC
>TRBJ2-2|.|.|TRBV5-1
CASSSITGPNTGELFF
TGCGCCAGCAGCTCAATTACAGGTCCGAACACCGGGGAGCTGTTTTTT
>TRBJ2-3|.|.|TRBV18
CASSPITGAASTDTQYF
TGTGCCAGCTCACCAATCACCGGAGCTGCTAGCACAGATACGCAGTATTTT
>TRBJ2-7|.|TRBD1|TRBV5-1
CASSPRDRQEQYF
TGCGCCAGCAGCCCCCGGGACAGACAGGAGCAGTACTTC
>TRBJ2-5|.|.|TRBV25-1
CASLGTGETQYF
TGTGCCAGCCTCGGGACTGGCGAGACCCAGTACTTC
>TRBJ1-4|.|TRBD1|TRBV9
CASSAVGQGGEKLFF
TGTGCCAGCAGCGCCGTGGGACAGGGGGGTGAAAAACTGTTTTTT
>TRBJ2-1|once|TRBD2|TRBV9
CASSARLAGYNEQFF
TGTGCCAGCAGCGCTAGACTAGCGGGGTATAATGAGCAGTTCTTC
>TRBJ1-1|few|.|TRBV6-5
CASRPPGLPNTEAFF
TGTGCCAGCAGGCCCCCGGGACTCCCGAACACTGAAGCTTTCTTT
>TRBJ2-3|.|.|TRBV30
CAWSVTAADTQYF
TGTGCCTGGAGTGTTACGGCGGCGGATACGCAGTATTTT
>TRBJ1-1|.|TRBD1|TRBV19
CASTPSRGDRGWNTEAFF
TGTGCCAGTACCCCATCGAGGGGGGACAGGGGGTGGAACACTGAAGCTTTCTTT
>TRBJ2-7|.|.|TRBV7-9
CAGRQAGGGEQYF
TGTGCCGGGAGGCAGGCCGGGGGAGGCGAGCAGTACTTC